This T cell receptor beta chain was sequenced in a study of beta chain features in type 1 diabetes. The study's findings and limits: The naive, central memory and Treg TCRB repertoires showed an apparent similarity that was greater among patients than among healthy donors. Possibly, sequencing cDNA over-represented cells that had high TCR expression levels.

The entirety of the isolated RNA underwent reverse transcription, so expressed TCRB transcripts were sequenced. Deep immunoSEQ sequencing covered naive, central memory and regulatory T cell samples. The protocol was immunoSEQ multiplex PCR, while the TCRdb copy is restricted to in-frame clones and leaves out a portion. Of over 500,000 clones detected, roughly 16% appear once; the ten largest clones hold approximately 0.093%. This clone has only one observation. Antigen specificity is unknown. V was pared by 6 bases and J by 0 bases, with 9 bases between. CDR3 length: 15 amino acids. CDR1 KGHSH and CDR2 LQKENI come from the germline V gene.

This chain joins TRBV18 and TRBJ2-6; possibly TRBD2 for D (6 bases). The receptor was isolated from a man between 18 and 29 years old in good health. Sequenced: naive CD4+ T cells from blood. The CDR3, as DNA: TGTGCCAGCTCCTCGACTAGCTCTGGGGCCAACGTCCTGACTTTC. It is translated as CASSSTSSGANVLTF.